The text below deals with one T cell receptor (beta chain). This clone's antigen is unknown. Qualities for individual bases were not recorded, and no much larger clone is one base off. Using the deep immunoSEQ assay, TCR CDR3 regions were amplified from genomic DNA by multiplex PCR. Extracted genomic DNA from each cell subset was distributed evenly across all wells of several immunoSEQ 96-well plates, and each plate was treated as a replicate. For sorted subsets, approximately 210 ng of genomic DNA, equivalent to 30,000 or so T cell genomes, went into each replicate PCR. Purified libraries were measured with a Qubit 3.0 fluorometer, size-checked on a Bioanalyzer 2100, and measured again with the KAPA Library Quantification kit. Every immunoSEQ 96-well plate was sequenced on a dedicated single-read 150-cycle Illumina NextSeq 550 flow cell. From the authors' description of their analysis: Because only junctional sequences without quality scores were contained in the immunoSEQ output, filtering matching that applied to full-length reads could not be performed. To assign V/J genes and CDR3, sequences were annotated using PyIR, a Python wrapper for IgBLAST v1.9, with IMGT germline references. Reads were filtered out if the reads had weak V/J assignments (E-value above 1e-6), no CDR3, stop codons, out-of-frame junctions, or ambiguous translated residues. V3J clonotypes were defined as sequences sharing the same inferred V gene, J gene, and CDR3 amino acid sequence. To compute the percentage overlap between repertoires, the number of shared unique clonotypes was divided by the size of the smaller repertoire. Repertoire richness was assessed with RTK rarefaction, the Chao1 estimator, and Recon v2.1 estimates of unobserved clonotypes. Generation probabilities for all TCRbeta clonotypes obtained by the gDNA method from several donors were computed using OLGA. What TCRdb holds here is the immuneACCESS table cut down to in-frame rearrangements. Part of the clones is not present; checked against another copy, under half of the missing clones reflect an unresolved V gene, and the others are unexplained. Clone size and the V and J calls come from that table; the DNA yielded D and trimming. This sample is represented by about 1.1 million clones; approximately 77% of them were singletons. Roughly 0.82% of the sample belongs to the ten largest clones.

The donors were healthy, HIV-negative adults with no recently reported acute infections or vaccinations. All donors were Caucasian adults living in Nashville, Tennessee, USA. CD4+ T cells were enriched by magnetic negative selection; naive cells were then positively selected on CD45RA, and the negative fraction formed the memory subset. After blood collection by leukapheresis, PBMCs were isolated using Ficoll-Histopaque density gradient centrifugation and then cryopreserved in the vapor phase of liquid nitrogen. Analytical flow cytometry was used to check the purity and quantity of each magnetically sorted T cell population. Genomic DNA was isolated from every sorted fraction and measured by UV absorbance on a Nanodrop 2000c. The data are from a study of shared clonotypes between healthy human individuals (dated by TCRdb to 2018 to 2020). The study in broad terms: The cohort included a few men and a couple of women between 18 and 49 years of age. Per donor, leukapheresis produced somewhere between about 0.94 and 9 billion PBMCs. For each donor, CD4 naive and CD4 memory were each given three plates, CD8 naive was given two plates, and CD8 memory was given one plate. Different laboratories and diverse techniques were used to prepare libraries and sequence TCR repertoires, to increase sequencing depth and limit assay-specific biases. The study deeply sequenced blood TCR repertoires of five healthy adults to estimate repertoire size and the extent of clonotype sharing between individuals.

Between the V and J ends, shortened by 7 bases and 4 bases respectively, the junction contains 20 bases. The germline V gene sets CDR1 to SGHAT and CDR2 to FQNNGV. From the cysteine up to the phenylalanine, the CDR3 has a length of 15 residues. The CDR3 DNA has 45 bases and is translated from base 1. The research as a whole found: Based on pairwise subsampling, the degree of clonotype sharing among donors was expected to be affected by sequencing depth. Naive subsets generally had larger estimated clonotype richness than memory subsets did. Rarefaction of sorted-subset datasets indicated incomplete sequencing despite the large sequencing depth. The small number of donors limited the genetic and exposure-history diversity represented. Across several donors, approximately 4.6% of naive CD4, roughly 3.5% of naive CD8, 2.3% of memory CD4, and 0.3% to 0.45% of memory CD8 clonotypes were shared. Sampling was restricted to blood, and TCR repertoires in tissues likely differ from the TCR repertoires found in blood. Compared with non-shared clonotypes, the clonotypes found in all four sorted-subset donors had higher generation probabilities.

Sequencing was done on a sample of memory CD4+ T cells from PBMCs. Per the publication, the cell subset or site label means: CD45RA-negative fraction. In this chain, TRBV11-2 is recombined with TRBJ2-7, with the D segment possibly TRBD1 or TRBD2, each aligning over 5 bases. The sequence was obtained from a man aged 18 to 30 in good health. Some clones in this sample may be carry-over from other donors' samples. The DNA sequence reads TGTGCCAGCACTCCCCGGGACCGAATTCTTTACGAGCAGTACTTC. Its protein is CASTPRDRILYEQYF.